This entry lists 9 T cell receptor beta chains sequenced from one sample in a study of T cell responses to AZD1222 COVID-19 vaccine. The table came from immunoSEQ multiplex PCR; TCRdb's copy has only in-frame clones and leaves some out. Found here are about 130,000 clones, about 87% of them singletons; the top ten hold about 5.4%. This material consisted of peripheral blood, taken on day 0 of AZD1222 vaccination. The origin of the receptors is an adult in good health.

This rearrangement joins TRBV9 to TRBJ2-1; 13 positions match TRBD2. The ends lost 0 bases at V and 8 bases at J; junction bases unmatched: 5. This CDR3 comprises 16 residues. CDR1 is SGDLS and CDR2 is YYNGEE in the germline V gene. The CDR3 loop reads CASSVVALAGGYEQFF. The DNA for the CDR3 is TGTGCCAGCAGCGTAGTGGCACTAGCGGGGGGGTATGAGCAGTTCTTC.

V is TRBV6-5 and J is TRBJ1-4; 7 bases map to TRBD1. The trim removed 6 bases at V and 5 bases at J, leaving 9 bases unmatched. The CDR3 is 15 amino acids. From germline, CDR1 is MNHEY and CDR2 SVGAGI. CDR3 coding DNA: TGTGCCAGCAGCCCAGGGGGGCAAGGGAATGAAAAACTGTTTTTT. This sequence encodes CASSPGGQGNEKLFF.

CDR3 DNA sequence: TGCGCCAGCAGCCAAAGCCCACACAGGAACCAAGAGACCCAGTACTTC. Translation gives CASSQSPHRNQETQYF. The chain couples TRBV4-1 to TRBJ2-5; tentatively, D is TRBD1 (5 bases). CDR3 length: 16 amino acids. V lost 2 bases, J lost 0 bases, and 13 bases lay in between. CDR1 is MGHRA, CDR2 YSYEKL, per germline.

The CDR3 region has the DNA TGCGCCAGCAGCGGCAGGACTAGCGGGAGCTCCTACGAGCAGTACTTC. Amino acid sequence: CASSGRTSGSSYEQYF. The chain couples TRBV5-1 to TRBJ2-7; TRBD2 matches at 13 bases. There are 16 residues in the CDR3. The ends lost 4 bases at V and 0 bases at J; junction bases unmatched: 4. CDR1 is SGHRS, CDR2 YFSETQ, per germline.

This chain connects TRBV5-4 to TRBJ2-7; TRBD1 is a possible D gene (6 bases). Germline loops: CDR1 SGHNT, CDR2 YYREEE (reference sequence). CDR3 length: 18 amino acids. Trimming cost V 4 bases and J 2 bases, with 25 bases left between them. The CDR3 region is CASSPLLPQGSWAYEQYF. The DNA of the CDR3 is TGTGCCAGCAGCCCCCTCCTCCCACAGGGTTCGTGGGCCTACGAGCAGTACTTC. The entire variable domain, with the rest obtained from reference TRBV5-4 and TRBJ2-7, is as follows: ETGVTQSPTHLIKTRGQQVTLRCSSQSGHNTVSWYQQALGQGPQFIFQYYREEENGRGNFPPRFSGLQFPNYSSELNVNALELDDSALYLCASSPLLPQGSWAYEQYFGPGTRLTVT.

This clone was recorded only once. This sequence joins TRBV5-4 and TRBJ2-3; TRBD1 is a possible D gene (5 bases). The germline V gene has CDR1 SGHNT and CDR2 YYREEE (reference sequence). Trimming left V 2 bases short and J 0 bases short, with 7 bases between. The CDR3 spans 14 residues. The CDR3 region has the DNA TGTGCCAGCAGCTTAAGGGGTAGCACAGATACGCAGTATTTT. This gives the protein CASSLRGSTDTQYF.

This chain joins TRBV18 and TRBJ1-4, with TRBD1 identical over 10 bases. This CDR3 has 16 residues. After removal of 3 bases from V and 4 bases from J, the junction contained 5 bases not matched to a gene. CDR1 and CDR2 (germline): KGHSH, LQKENI. The CDR3 DNA is TGTGCCAGCTCACCCGGACAGGGGGTAGATAATGAAAAACTGTTTTTT. As protein: CASSPGQGVDNEKLFF. The full variable domain, its missing parts supplied by reference TRBV18 and TRBJ1-4, is NAGVMQNPRHLVRRRGQEARLRCSPMKGHSHVYWYRQLPEEGLKFMVYLQKENIIDESGMPKERFSAEFPKEGPSILRIQQVVRGDSAAYFCASSPGQGVDNEKLFFGSGTQLSVL.

The count of this clone is one. The junction and the germline gene differ at one end; a read error may be behind it. This rearrangement joins TRBV4-1 to TRBJ1-4, with D perhaps matching TRBD1 (5 bases). Germline V gene data show CDR1 as MGHRA and CDR2 as YSYEKL. The CDR3 runs 15 residues. The DNA for the CDR3 is TGCGCCAGCAGCCCCGTTGCAAGTGGGGGAAAGAGATGGGTTTTT. This codes for CASSPVASGGKRWVF.

The chain links TRBV5-4 to TRBJ1-2, with 7 nucleotides matching TRBD1. This CDR3 comprises 14 residues. The V segment lost 3 bases and the J segment 6 bases; nucleotides outside the gene matches: 8. The V gene's germline CDR1 is SGHNT and CDR2 YYREEE (reference sequence). The chain's CDR3 is CASSSQTGIHGYTF. Here the CDR3 DNA reads TGTGCCAGCAGCTCGCAGACAGGGATCCATGGCTACACCTTC.